This entry lists 21 T cell receptor beta chains sequenced from one sample in a study of T cells after posttransplantation cyclophosphamide. Cells defined as naive were viable CD3+CD4+ or CD3+CD8+ and CCR7+CD45RA+CD45RO-CD95-CD27+CD28+. Sequencing was performed with immunoSEQ multiplex PCR; in TCRdb, only in-frame clones are kept and a portion is missing. The table lists approximately 28,000 clones, about 90% of them singletons. The sample was naive CD4+ T cells sorted from PBMCs. The receptors were gathered from a woman aged 55-69 years in good health, CMV-negative, and a related stem cell transplant donor.

This clone was counted only a few times. The chain recombines TRBV6-6 with TRBJ1-3, with D unresolved. Germline CDR1 is MNHNY and CDR2 is SVGAGI (reference sequence). The V end was cut by 5 bases, the J end by 2 bases, with 7 bases between. The CDR3 spans 13 residues. The CDR3 sequence is CASSGLAGNTIYF. The CDR3 DNA follows: TGTGCCAGCAGTGGGCTTGCTGGAAACACCATATATTTT.

The chain uses TRBV5-4 and TRBJ2-2; D call uncertain. This CDR3 region has 15 residues. Germline CDR1 and CDR2: SGHNT and YYREEE (reference sequence). V lost 0 bases, J lost 2 bases, and 8 bases lay in between. The CDR3 region is CASSLGPLNTGELFF. The CDR3 region has the DNA TGTGCCAGCAGCTTGGGTCCACTAAACACCGGGGAGCTGTTTTTT.

This clone was observed a few times. The V gene is TRBV10-3, the J gene TRBJ1-3; 7 bases are shared with TRBD1. The CDR3 is 19 amino acids. J lost 1 base, V lost 0 bases, and 12 bases had no gene match. The germline gives CDR1 ENHRY, CDR2 SYGVKD. The CDR3, as DNA: TGTGCCATCAGTGAGTCGATAGGCTCCAGGGGGATTTCTGGAAACACCATATATTTT. Protein sequence: CAISESIGSRGISGNTIYF.

This rearrangement joins TRBV5-1 to TRBJ1-3, with D hard to call. Trimming removed 3 bases from V and 0 bases from J, with 13 bases in between. CDR1 SGHRS and CDR2 YFSETQ come from the germline V gene. The CDR3 spans 16 residues. The CDR3 spells CASSSLGVPSGNTIYF. CDR3 coding DNA: TGCGCCAGCAGCTCCCTGGGAGTGCCCTCTGGAAACACCATATATTTT.

The gene calls are TRBV9 and TRBJ2-3; 10 bases match TRBD2. CDR1 is SGDLS, CDR2 YYNGEE, per germline. The length of the CDR3 is 17 residues. The V segment lost 0 bases and the J segment 2 bases; nucleotides outside the gene matches: 6. The CDR3 nucleotides read TGTGCCAGCAGCGTAGTCCCCACTAGCGGGGACACAGATACGCAGTATTTT. This translates into CASSVVPTSGDTDTQYF. The variable domain in full, with the rest retrieved from reference TRBV9 and TRBJ2-3, is DSGVTQTPKHLITATGQRVTLRCSPRSGDLSVYWYQQSLDQGLQFLIQYYNGEERAKGNILERFSAQQFPDLHSELNLSSLELGDSALYFCASSVVPTSGDTDTQYFGPGTRLTVL.

The chain recombines TRBV23-1 with TRBJ2-7, with 8 bases lining up with TRBD1. TRBV23-1 is known as an ORF, though its function is uncertain. This CDR3 comprises 13 residues. V lost 0 bases to trimming and J lost 12 bases; unmatched junction nucleotides: 7. In DNA, the CDR3 is TGCGCCAGCAGTCAATCGAGATGGGACAGGAGGTACTTC. Its translation: CASSQSRWDRRYF.

The chain recombines TRBV7-3 with TRBJ1-1, with D hard to call. V lost 5 bases to trimming and J lost 1 base, with 8 bases between them. Germline V gives CDR1 SGHTA, CDR2 FQGTGA. This CDR3 is built from 13 residues. The CDR3 spells CASSTQSNTEAFF. DNA for the CDR3: TGTGCCAGCAGCACCCAGTCGAACACTGAAGCTTTCTTT.

The chain joins TRBV18 to TRBJ2-3; 12 bases line up with TRBD2. CDR1 and CDR2 (germline): KGHSH, LQKENI. The CDR3 consists of 18 residues. V trimming: 1 base; J trimming: 4 bases; junction bases outside the gene matches: 9. The CDR3 protein is CASSPLLAGGPSADTQYF. CDR3 in DNA: TGTGCCAGCTCACCACTCCTAGCGGGGGGGCCTAGCGCAGATACGCAGTATTTT.

The chain has TRBV30 and TRBJ1-1, with 9 bases identical to TRBD1. Per germline, CDR1 GTSNPN and CDR2 SVGIG (reference sequence). Losses at the gene ends were 3 bases for V and 5 bases for J; bases not matched to a gene: 4. This CDR3 spans 13 amino acids. For the CDR3, the DNA is TGTGCCTGGAGCCGGGACAGGGTGACTGAAGCTTTCTTT. It encodes CAWSRDRVTEAFF.

This clone came up once. The chain employs TRBV11-3 and TRBJ2-1, with TRBD2 matching 10 bases. The germline gives CDR1 SGHNT, CDR2 YENEEA. The CDR3 spans 18 residues. With 3 bases clipped from V and 8 bases from J, the junction kept 16 bases outside the gene matches. The CDR3 coding sequence is TGTGCCAGCAGCTTCCAGCGGGAGGGCCGTTTCCTTTTGGATGAGCAGTTCTTC. This encodes CASSFQREGRFLLDEQFF.

The chain uses TRBV28 and TRBJ2-7, with D perhaps matching TRBD1 (5 bases). Trimming cost V 6 bases and J 3 bases, with 9 bases left between them. In germline, CDR1 is MDHEN, CDR2 SYDVKM. The CDR3 runs to 12 residues. The CDR3 spells CASSQGFYEQYF. CDR3 coding DNA: TGTGCCAGCAGCCAGGGATTCTACGAGCAGTACTTC. The whole variable domain, remainder taken from reference TRBV28 and TRBJ2-7, is DVKVTQSSRYLVKRTGEKVFLECVQDMDHENMFWYRQDPGLGLRLIYFSYDVKMKEKGDIPEGYSVSREKKERFSLILESASTNQTSMYLCASSQGFYEQYFGPGTRLTVT.

V is TRBV28 and J is TRBJ1-6, with D possibly being TRBD1 (5 bases). In germline, CDR1 is MDHEN, CDR2 SYDVKM. The CDR3 is made up of 15 amino acids. Deletions cut 2 bases from V and 7 bases from J, with 12 bases between. The CDR3 sequence is CASSLALGLNSPLHF. The CDR3 nucleotides are TGTGCCAGCAGTTTAGCTCTGGGGCTCAATTCACCCCTCCACTTT. Looking up the rest from reference TRBV28 and TRBJ1-6 gives the full variable domain: DVKVTQSSRYLVKRTGEKVFLECVQDMDHENMFWYRQDPGLGLRLIYFSYDVKMKEKGDIPEGYSVSREKKERFSLILESASTNQTSMYLCASSLALGLNSPLHFGNGTRLTVT.

V usage is TRBV7-8 and J usage is TRBJ1-1; 10 bases fit TRBD1. Germline values: CDR1 SGHVS, CDR2 FQNEAQ. The J segment lost 0 bases and the V segment lost 4 bases, leaving 8 bases of the junction unmatched. The CDR3 runs 17 residues. CDR3 loop: CASSSTGTGVMNTEAFF. CDR3 nucleotide sequence: TGTGCCAGCAGCTCGACCGGGACAGGGGTCATGAACACTGAAGCTTTCTTT.

The chain is built from TRBV5-1 and TRBJ2-7; 7 bases agree with TRBD1. The ends lost 5 bases at V and 2 bases at J; junction bases unmatched: 10. Germline V CDR1 and CDR2: SGHRS, YFSETQ. The CDR3 extends over 15 amino acids. CDR3 coding DNA: TGCGCCAGCAGTTTTCAGGCAGGGGGAACCTACGAGCAGTACTTC. Translation: CASSFQAGGTYEQYF.

The genes are TRBV7-2 and TRBJ1-2, with a possible D match to TRBD1 (6 bases). Trimming took off 5 bases at V and 2 bases at J, with 9 bases between the two ends. The length of the CDR3 is 13 residues. Germline-derived CDR1 and CDR2 are SGHTA and FQGNSA. This CDR3 is CASSQGINYGYTF. CDR3 in DNA: TGTGCCAGCAGCCAGGGGATCAACTATGGCTACACCTTC.

The chain is built from TRBV5-4 and TRBJ2-1; 10 nucleotides match TRBD1. V dropped 3 bases and J dropped 0; count of bases not matched to a gene: 0. The V gene's germline CDR1 is SGHNT and CDR2 YYREEE (reference sequence). This CDR3 contains 15 residues. CDR3 region: CASSWDRGSYNEQFF. The CDR3 region has the DNA TGTGCCAGCAGCTGGGACAGGGGCTCCTACAATGAGCAGTTCTTC.

The gene calls are TRBV5-1 and TRBJ1-1, with 8 bases lining up with TRBD1. CDR1 is SGHRS, CDR2 YFSETQ, per germline. CDR3 size: 15 residues. J gave up 5 bases and V 4 bases, and 10 bases lay outside the gene matches. CDR3 sequence: CASSLGTGGSTEAFF. The CDR3 DNA is TGCGCCAGCAGCCTAGGGACAGGTGGTTCTACTGAAGCTTTCTTT. The full variable domain, completed using reference TRBV5-1 and TRBJ1-1, is KAGVTQTPRYLIKTRGQQVTLSCSPISGHRSVSWYQQTPGQGLQFLFEYFSETQRNKGNFPGRFSGRQFSNSRSEMNVSTLELGDSALYLCASSLGTGGSTEAFFGQGTRLTVV.

The chain employs TRBV30 and TRBJ1-6; no definite D call. V was trimmed by 0 bases and J by 13 bases, leaving 10 bases between them. CDR1 is GTSNPN and CDR2 is SVGIG in the germline V gene (reference sequence). The CDR3 is 12 amino acids. CDR3 coding DNA: TGTGCCTGGAGTGTTGGCGGAAAGCCCCTCCACTTT. Protein product: CAWSVGGKPLHF.

V is TRBV9 and J is TRBJ2-1; possibly TRBD1 for D (6 bases). The CDR3 spans 12 residues. Germline V gives CDR1 SGDLS, CDR2 YYNGEE. V lost 4 bases, J lost 7 bases, and 9 bases lay in between. The CDR3 coding sequence is TGTGCCAGCAGCCCCCAGGGGAATGAGCAGTTCTTC. Translated: CASSPQGNEQFF.

The chain carries TRBV5-1 and TRBJ2-5; 10 bases map to TRBD1. The J call is in doubt because the DNA end fits TRBJ2-7 better. Germline CDR1 SGHRS, CDR2 YFSETQ. CDR3 size: 16 residues. The CDR3 spells CASSLTGGSSSYEQYF. The DNA of the CDR3 is TGCGCCAGCAGCCTGACAGGGGGCTCATCCTCTTACGAGCAGTACTTC.

The V and J genes are TRBV6-5 and TRBJ2-3; D gene uncertain. Germline assignment: CDR1 MNHEY and CDR2 SVGAGI. The CDR3 extends over 13 amino acids. V lost 8 bases and J lost 5, with 14 bases in between. Written as DNA, the CDR3 is TGTGCCAGCGGCCGCTCCGTTGGAGATACGCAGTATTTT. Its protein is CASGRSVGDTQYF.